This T cell receptor (beta chain) is drawn from a study of regulatory T cells in long-lasting Graves disease. Study information: Patients with new Graves' disease had used antithyroid drugs below 3 months.

TCR beta libraries were built with iRepertoire HTBI primers and Arm-PCR of CDR3 regions. TCRdb ran MiXCR on the multiplex PCR reads and lists one entry per CDR3 protein. The sample records about 420,000 distinct CDR3 sequences, approximately 16% being singletons. V shed 4 bases, J shed 5 bases, and the junction held 3 bases outside the gene matches. CDR3 length: 15 amino acids. Germline V CDR1 and CDR2: SGHTA, FQGTGA. Time point defined: newly diagnosed GD, antithyroid drugs for less than 3 months. PBMC-derived RNA was used for the TCR library. This clonotype was detected many times. Given a much more abundant clone one base away, this may be a read error. These same records also appear under a second study, on T cells in Graves' hyperthyroidism and ophthalmopathy.

Material: peripheral blood mononuclear cells (PBMCs), obtained at new diagnosis, from a patient treated with antithyroid drugs. The genes are TRBV7-3 and TRBJ2-3, with 13 positions matching TRBD2. The clonotype was recovered from a woman aged 18-29 years with Graves disease. The CDR3 here is CASSSGLAGRDTQYF. CDR3 in DNA: TGTGCCAGCAGCTCGGGACTAGCGGGACGAGATACGCAGTATTTT.